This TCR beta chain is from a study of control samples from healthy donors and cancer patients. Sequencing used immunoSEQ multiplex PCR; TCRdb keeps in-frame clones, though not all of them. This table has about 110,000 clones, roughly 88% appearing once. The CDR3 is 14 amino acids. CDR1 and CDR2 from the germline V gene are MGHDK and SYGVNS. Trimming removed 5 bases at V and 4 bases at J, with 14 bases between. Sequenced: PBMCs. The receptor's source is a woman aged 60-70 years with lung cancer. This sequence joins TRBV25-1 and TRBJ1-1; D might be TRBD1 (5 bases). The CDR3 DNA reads TGTGCCAGCAGTAATCCCGGGAGGGGCACTGAAGCTTTCTTT. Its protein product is CASSNPGRGTEAFF.